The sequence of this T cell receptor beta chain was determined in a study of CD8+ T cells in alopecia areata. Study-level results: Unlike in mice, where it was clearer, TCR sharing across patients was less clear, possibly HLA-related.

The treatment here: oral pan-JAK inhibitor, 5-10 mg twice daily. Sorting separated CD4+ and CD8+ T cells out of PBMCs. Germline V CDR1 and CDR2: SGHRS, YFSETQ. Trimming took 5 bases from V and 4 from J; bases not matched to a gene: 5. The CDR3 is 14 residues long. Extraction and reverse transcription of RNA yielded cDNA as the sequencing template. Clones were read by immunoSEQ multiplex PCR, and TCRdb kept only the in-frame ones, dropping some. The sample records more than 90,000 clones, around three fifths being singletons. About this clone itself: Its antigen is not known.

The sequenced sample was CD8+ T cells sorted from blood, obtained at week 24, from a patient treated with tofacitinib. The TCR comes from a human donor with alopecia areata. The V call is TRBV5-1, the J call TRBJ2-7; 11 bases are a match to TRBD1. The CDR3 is CASRWTGGEYEQYF. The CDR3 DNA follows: TGCGCCAGCAGATGGACAGGGGGCGAATACGAGCAGTACTTC.